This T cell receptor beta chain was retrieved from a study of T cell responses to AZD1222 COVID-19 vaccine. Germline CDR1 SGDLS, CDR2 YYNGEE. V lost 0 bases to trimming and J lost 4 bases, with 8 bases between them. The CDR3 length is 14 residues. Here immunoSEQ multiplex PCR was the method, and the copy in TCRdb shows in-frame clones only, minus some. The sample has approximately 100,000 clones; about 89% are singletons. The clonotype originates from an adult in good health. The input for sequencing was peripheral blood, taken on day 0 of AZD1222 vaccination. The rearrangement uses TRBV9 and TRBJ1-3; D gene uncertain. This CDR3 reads CASSVAGVGNTIYF. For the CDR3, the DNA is TGTGCCAGCAGCGTAGCTGGGGTAGGAAACACCATATATTTT.